This T cell receptor beta chain was identified in a study of cytomegalovirus exposure and HLA in healthy donors. In the case of this clone: No antigen is known for it.

The CDR3 runs 15 residues. Germline loops: CDR1 SGHAT, CDR2 FQNNGV. With 3 bases clipped from V and 5 bases from J, the junction kept 1 base outside the gene matches. PCR amplification relied on 60 Vbeta primers (plus 13 Jbeta primers). The table came from immunoSEQ multiplex PCR; TCRdb's copy has only in-frame clones and leaves some out. This table lists 100,000 to 150,000 clones. Donors likely had unrecorded immune exposures despite being nominally healthy when sampled. Study-level points and caveats: On later analysis, the bulk of CMV-associated TCR beta chains appeared to be HLA-restricted. The HLA-A and HLA-B alleles of most subjects were reportedly predicted accurately from TCR beta sequences. Most TCR sequences were uncommon, yet certain public TCRs appeared in many donors.

The receptor was isolated from a young man in good health and CMV-seronegative. This rearrangement joins TRBV11-2 to TRBJ2-2; 12 nucleotides agree with TRBD2. The sequencing input was PBMCs. The CDR3 DNA reads TGTGCCAGCAGCTTCCTAGCGGGAGGGACCGGGGAGCTGTTTTTT. Protein product: CASSFLAGGTGELFF.